This TCR beta chain was obtained from a study of T cells in tumors after PD-1 blockade. Study summary: Either cemiplimab 350 mg every 2 weeks or pembrolizumab 200 mg every 3 weeks was given. A subset received ongoing vismodegib 150 mg daily alongside anti-PD-1 therapy.

Repertoires were generated with immunoSEQ multiplex PCR, while TCRdb's copy carries only in-frame clones and drops some. This table has roughly 48,000 clones, over 70% appearing once. CDR3 length: 14 amino acids. CDR1 and CDR2 (germline): SEHNR, FQNEAQ (reference sequence). V was cut by 5 bases and J by 0 bases, with 7 bases left in between. Tumor or blood genomic DNA was sequenced, with inputs of about 550 ng to 6,004 ng. The source material was PBMCs, sampled before anti-PD-1 treatment. V gene TRBV7-9 combines with J gene TRBJ2-2; D not resolved. The sequence was collected from a human donor with basal cell carcinoma. This chain's CDR3 is CASSPRPNTGELFF. The CDR3 coding sequence is TGTGCCAGCAGCCCCCGACCGAACACCGGGGAGCTGTTTTTT.